What follows are 14 T cell receptor beta chains derived from one specimen sequenced in a study of Ad26.COV2.S vaccination and SARS-CoV-2 variants. This sample's treatment: around 19 received Ad26.COV2.S at low or high dose, single or two shots; about 5 received placebo; per-sample allocation not given. Following the first vaccine or placebo injection, samples were taken on day 63. Libraries were prepared by immunoSEQ multiplex PCR; TCRdb keeps only in-frame clonotypes and omits some of them. The sample yields around 380,000 clones, 75% to 90% seen once. This sample comprised peripheral blood, obtained in a trial of Ad26.COV2.S vaccine versus placebo. These TCRs come from a person aged 18-60 years who received the Ad26.COV2.S COVID-19 vaccine or a placebo.

V gene TRBV2 combines with J gene TRBJ1-1, with a possible D match to TRBD1 (5 bases). V lost 5 bases and J 2 bases, leaving 9 bases between the germline ends. The germline V gene encodes CDR1 SNHLY and CDR2 FYNNEI. There are 13 residues in the CDR3. The CDR3 nucleotides are TGTGCCAGCAGTACGGACATAAACACTGAAGCTTTCTTT. Translating it yields CASSTDINTEAFF.

This chain uses TRBV7-9 with TRBJ2-3; D gene unclear. Trimming stripped 5 bases from V and 5 bases from J, with 8 bases between. Germline V gene sequence: CDR1 SEHNR, CDR2 FQNEAQ (reference sequence). CDR3 length: 12 residues. CDR3 residues: CASSRSEDTQYF. In DNA form, the CDR3 reads TGTGCCAGCAGCCGTTCGGAAGATACGCAGTATTTT.

The V gene is TRBV4-3, the J gene TRBJ1-1, with D possibly being TRBD1 (5 bases). The CDR3 consists of 14 residues. Germline V gives CDR1 LGHNA, CDR2 YSLEER. V lost 0 bases and J 1 base, leaving 6 bases between the germline ends. For the CDR3, the DNA is TGCGCCAGCAGCCAAGAAAGGGGGAACACTGAAGCTTTCTTT. Its protein product is CASSQERGNTEAFF.

This rearrangement joins TRBV5-1 to TRBJ1-2; D is unclear. V lost 2 bases and J lost 4, with 9 bases in between. Germline loops: CDR1 SGHRS, CDR2 YFSETQ. This CDR3 spans 13 amino acids. CDR3 protein: CASSFGYGYGYTF. CDR3 DNA sequence: TGCGCCAGCAGCTTTGGATATGGCTATGGCTACACCTTC.

The gene calls are TRBV6-5 and TRBJ2-3; 10 bases map to TRBD2. The junction had 3 bases not matched to a gene; V was cut back by 5 bases and J by 10 bases. This CDR3 comprises 12 residues. Germline CDR1 reads MNHEY; CDR2 reads SVGAGI. The CDR3 reads CASSPTSGPQYF. CDR3 DNA sequence: TGTGCCAGCAGTCCGACTAGCGGGCCGCAGTATTTT.

This sequence joins TRBV19 and TRBJ1-1; 7 nucleotides line up with TRBD1. V lost 3 bases and J lost 7; bases outside the gene matches: 5. The CDR3 consists of 13 residues. Germline CDR1 LNHDA, CDR2 SQIVND (reference sequence). The CDR3 coding sequence is TGTGCCAGTAGTATTTCGACAGGGAGTGAAGCTTTCTTT. It specifies CASSISTGSEAFF.

The chain combines TRBV12-5 with TRBJ2-1, with TRBD2 as a possible D gene (7 bases). Between the trimmed V and J ends, which lost 2 bases and 0 bases, there was a span of 26 bases. CDR1 LGHNT and CDR2 FRNRAP come from the germline V gene. The CDR3 is made up of 21 amino acids. CDR3 nucleotides: TGTGCTAGTGGTTTGATAGGGGGGGGATACACTAGCGCGAGCTCCTACAATGAGCAGTTCTTC. It is translated as CASGLIGGGYTSASSYNEQFF. The variable domain in full, completed from reference TRBV12-5 and TRBJ2-1, reads DARVTQTPRHKVTEMGQEVTMRCQPILGHNTVFWYRQTMMQGLELLAYFRNRAPLDDSGMPKDRFSAEMPDATLATLKIQPSEPRDSAVYFCASGLIGGGYTSASSYNEQFFGPGTRLTVL.

CDR3 sequence: CASSVAPGLSGNTIYF. Here the CDR3 DNA reads TGTGCCAGCAGCGTAGCACCGGGGCTCTCTGGAAACACCATATATTTT. The chain carries TRBV9 and TRBJ1-3; possible D gene TRBD1, 5 bases. This CDR3 region has 16 residues. Trimming took 0 bases from V and 0 from J, leaving 10 bases between them. The germline gives CDR1 SGDLS, CDR2 YYNGEE.

In this sample, this clone turned up a few times. The J gene is TRBJ2-5, the V gene TRBV21-1. TRBV21-1 is an annotated pseudogene. The CDR3 is 11 amino acids. The CDR3 DNA sequence: TGTGCCAGCGGGCGGCGAGAGACCCAGTACTTC. It is translated as CASGRRETQYF.

This rearrangement joins TRBV19 to TRBJ2-6, with 10 bases matching TRBD1. CDR3 length equals 17 residues. The ends lost 3 bases at V and 2 bases at J; junction bases unmatched: 4. CDR1 and CDR2 (germline): LNHDA, SQIVND (reference sequence). The CDR3 nucleotides are TGTGCCAGTAGTATGGACAGGGGGAATACTGGGGCCAACGTCCTGACTTTC. This codes for CASSMDRGNTGANVLTF.

This chain uses TRBV25-1 with TRBJ2-5; D unclear. Germline CDR1 reads MGHDK; CDR2 reads SYGVNS. The CDR3 runs 16 residues. Trimming left V 2 bases short and J 5 bases short, with 18 bases between. This CDR3 reads CASSELRQALGETQYF. For the CDR3, the DNA is TGTGCCAGCAGTGAACTTCGGCAGGCTTTGGGGGAGACCCAGTACTTC. The full variable domain, with the rest looked up from reference TRBV25-1 and TRBJ2-5, is EADIYQTPRYLVIGTGKKITLECSQTMGHDKMYWYQQDPGMELHLIHYSYGVNSTEKGDLSSESTVSRIRTEHFPLTLESARPSHTSQYLCASSELRQALGETQYFGPGTRLLVL.

The CDR3 coding sequence is TGTGCCAGCAGTGACTCACCGACAGGGTTTAATGGCTACACCTTC. Protein: CASSDSPTGFNGYTF. This chain uses TRBV6-4 with TRBJ1-2; 7 bases line up with TRBD1. CDR1 is MRHNA, CDR2 SNTAGT, per germline. The V segment lost 0 bases and the J segment 6 bases; nucleotides outside the gene matches: 7. This CDR3 contains 15 residues.

The chain couples TRBV5-1 to TRBJ1-2; D gene uncertain. The germline V gene encodes CDR1 SGHRS and CDR2 YFSETQ. This CDR3 has 13 residues. V lost 4 bases and J 6 bases, leaving 13 bases between the germline ends. This CDR3 reads CASSPEGGHGYTF. CDR3 bases: TGCGCCAGCAGCCCAGAGGGAGGCCATGGCTACACCTTC.

The chain couples TRBV18 to TRBJ2-3; D possibly corresponds to TRBD1 (5 bases). The germline V gene encodes CDR1 KGHSH and CDR2 LQKENI. Trimming took 3 bases from V and 8 from J, leaving 15 bases between them. This CDR3 is 14 amino acids long. CDR3 DNA sequence: TGTGCCAGCTCACCGGGGCAGACTCAGGGTACGCAGTATTTT. This sequence encodes CASSPGQTQGTQYF.